The 9 T cell receptor beta chains below all came from one sample that was sequenced in a study of Tregs in tolerant kidney transplant recipients. Profiling relied on immunoSEQ multiplex PCR, and the TCRdb table lists in-frame clones only, not all of them. The sample holds 200,000 to 300,000 clones, roughly four fifths seen once. The sequenced sample was CD4+ T cells from blood. The receptors originated from a human donor in good health.

J is TRBJ1-2 and V is TRBV4-2, with 12 positions matching TRBD1. J was trimmed by 8 bases and V by 2 bases; bases with no gene match: 12. Per the germline V gene, CDR1 is LGHNA and CDR2 is YNFKEQ. The CDR3 is 17 amino acids. The CDR3 is CASSQRVSGQGAWGYTF. The CDR3 nucleotides are TGTGCCAGCAGCCAAAGGGTATCGGGACAGGGGGCTTGGGGCTACACCTTC.

The chain uses TRBV27 and TRBJ2-7; D unclear. The CDR3 runs 15 residues. Trimming took 2 bases from V and 0 from J, leaving 11 bases between them. Germline V CDR1 and CDR2: MNHEY, SMNVEV (reference sequence). CDR3 DNA: TGTGCCAGCAGTTTAAAGAAGAGGAGCTCCTACGAGCAGTACTTC. Its translation is CASSLKKRSSYEQYF.

The chain carries TRBV7-6 and TRBJ1-6, with D perhaps TRBD1 (6 bases). V dropped 5 bases and J dropped 5 bases, with 10 bases sitting between them. The CDR3 extends over 14 amino acids. Germline V gene data show CDR1 as SGHVS and CDR2 as FNYEAQ. This CDR3 reads CASSKDRNNSPLHF. In DNA, the CDR3 is TGTGCCAGCAGCAAGGACAGAAATAATTCACCCCTCCACTTT.

The V call is TRBV14, the J call TRBJ2-1, with D possibly being TRBD1 (6 bases). Between the trimmed V and J ends, which lost 0 bases and 15 bases, there was a span of 12 bases. Germline V lookup: CDR1 SGHDN, CDR2 FVKESK. This CDR3 comprises 12 residues. The DNA of the CDR3 is TGTGCCAGCAGCCAAGATCTGGGGGCCCTGTTCTTC. It codes for CASSQDLGALFF.

V is TRBV27 and J is TRBJ1-3; no clear D. The CDR3 has 17 amino acids. The germline gives CDR1 MNHEY, CDR2 SMNVEV (reference sequence). The V end was cut by 5 bases, the J end by 0 bases, with 17 bases between. The chain's CDR3 is CASSPARGATSGNTIYF. CDR3 bases: TGTGCCAGCAGTCCGGCCCGGGGAGCAACCTCTGGAAACACCATATATTTT.

In its sample, this clone was seen a few times. The chain couples TRBV4-2 to TRBJ1-1, with 11 bases lining up with TRBD1. The CDR3 is 20 amino acids. V shed 1 base, J shed 1 base, and the junction held 14 bases outside the gene matches. The germline V gene has CDR1 LGHNA and CDR2 YNFKEQ. The CDR3 spells CASSQGPGQGDFGPNTEAFF. As DNA, the CDR3 is TGTGCCAGCAGCCAAGGGCCGGGACAGGGGGACTTCGGCCCGAACACTGAAGCTTTCTTT.

The chain recombines TRBV2 with TRBJ1-1; no firm D call. V was shortened by 6 bases and J by 2 bases, with 19 bases between the two germline ends. Germline V CDR1 and CDR2: SNHLY, FYNNEI. The length of the CDR3 is 16 residues. CDR3 nucleotides: TGTGCCAGCAGACTAAGGTCCATTGGCCTAAACACTGAAGCTTTCTTT. Translation: CASRLRSIGLNTEAFF.

A single count supports this clone. V and J are TRBV2 and TRBJ1-3; D is ambiguous. The germline gives CDR1 SNHLY, CDR2 FYNNEI. This CDR3 is built from 16 residues. V was cut by 3 bases and J by 4 bases, with 16 bases left in between. The CDR3 sequence: CASSDLLITGGNTIYF. The CDR3 DNA sequence: TGTGCCAGCAGTGACCTGCTGATAACGGGGGGAAACACCATATATTTT.

This clone occurred once. V and J are TRBV7-9 and TRBJ1-4, with D perhaps matching TRBD1 (6 bases). The germline CDR1 and CDR2 sequences are SEHNR and FQNEAQ (reference sequence). The CDR3 length is 14 residues. The ends were cut back, 2 bases at V and 5 bases at J, with 9 bases in the middle. The CDR3 here is CASSLPGENEKLFF. DNA of the CDR3: TGTGCCAGCAGCTTACCAGGGGAGAATGAAAAACTGTTTTTT.